Presented here are 30 T cell receptor beta chains from one specimen sequenced in a study of T cell responses to AZD1222 COVID-19 vaccine. Repertoires were generated with immunoSEQ multiplex PCR, while TCRdb's copy carries only in-frame clones and drops some. The repertoire includes approximately 65,000 clones, about four fifths of them detected once, and about 12% sits in the top ten. Source: peripheral blood, taken on day 0 of AZD1222 vaccination. These receptors all come from an adult in good health.

The rearrangement uses TRBV6-1 and TRBJ1-1, with D perhaps matching TRBD1 (6 bases). V was pared by 7 bases and J by 8 bases, with 20 bases between. This CDR3 is 14 amino acids long. The germline V gene has CDR1 MNHNS and CDR2 SASEGT. CDR3 bases: TGTGCCAGCAAACCAGACGGACAGAGGGAAGAAGCTTTCTTT. Amino acid sequence: CASKPDGQREEAFF.

The chain couples TRBV7-2 to TRBJ2-3; D is possibly TRBD1 (6 bases). Germline-derived CDR1 and CDR2 are SGHTA and FQGNSA. V gave up 4 bases and J gave up 5 bases, with 13 bases separating them. This CDR3 region has 14 residues. The CDR3: CASSSPGAVDTQYF. CDR3 in DNA: TGTGCCAGCAGCTCCCCAGGGGCGGTAGATACGCAGTATTTT.

This clone was observed once. V is TRBV6-4 and J is TRBJ2-1; TRBD2 is a possible D gene (5 bases). Germline lookup yields CDR1 MRHNA and CDR2 SNTAGT. The CDR3 totals 10 residues. V was cut by 10 bases and J by 15 bases, with 16 bases left in between. The CDR3 nucleotides are TGTGCCACAACCTCGGACTCATCGTTCTTC. Its protein is CATTSDSSFF.

The V call is TRBV5-8, the J call TRBJ1-2; D unresolved. CDR1 and CDR2 from the germline V gene are SGHTS and YDEGEE. V dropped 5 bases and J dropped 5 bases, with 10 bases sitting between them. There are 12 residues in the CDR3. CDR3 sequence reads: CASSFPAYGYTF. The CDR3 nucleotides read TGTGCCAGCAGTTTTCCGGCTTATGGCTACACCTTC.

This chain links TRBV5-8 with TRBJ1-2, with D possibly matching TRBD1 (5 bases). V lost 4 bases and J 4 bases, leaving 11 bases between the germline ends. CDR1 and CDR2 (germline): SGHTS, YDEGEE. The CDR3 runs 13 residues. CDR3 in DNA: TGTGCCAGCAGCCGGGGACCGAGCTATGGCTACACCTTC. It is translated as CASSRGPSYGYTF.

V is TRBV18 and J is TRBJ2-3, with 10 bases that match TRBD2. V dropped 1 base and J dropped 0; count of bases not matched to a gene: 7. The CDR3 extends over 18 amino acids. CDR1 is KGHSH and CDR2 is LQKENI in the germline V gene. CDR3 sequence (DNA): TGTGCCAGCTCACCACTACTAGCGGGGTACACTAGCACAGATACGCAGTATTTT. Protein product: CASSPLLAGYTSTDTQYF.

V and J are TRBV2 and TRBJ1-6, with D possibly being TRBD1 (5 bases). The CDR3 length is 13 residues. Looked up from germline, CDR1 is SNHLY and CDR2 is FYNNEI. V lost 6 bases and J 9 bases, leaving 12 bases between the germline ends. CDR3 region: CASRPQGISPLHF. CDR3 DNA: TGTGCCAGCAGACCCCAGGGAATTTCACCCCTCCACTTT.

This clone showed up just a few times. The chain uses TRBV6-5 and TRBJ1-5; D perhaps matches TRBD1 (6 bases). Germline CDR1 reads MNHEY; CDR2 reads SVGAGI. V was pared by 6 bases and J by 0 bases, with 12 bases between. The CDR3 length is 15 residues. CDR3 nucleotides: TGTGCCAGCAGGCCCGGGACATATAGCAATCAGCCCCAGCATTTT. Translation gives CASRPGTYSNQPQHF.

The V gene is TRBV5-1, the J gene TRBJ2-5, with 13 bases aligning to TRBD2. Germline V gives CDR1 SGHRS, CDR2 YFSETQ. Trimming at V came to 1 base and at J to 5 bases, leaving 8 bases not matched to a gene. This CDR3 contains 17 residues. The DNA for the CDR3 is TGCGCCAGCAGCTTGACAACTAGCGGGGGGGCCGCGGAGACCCAGTACTTC. It specifies CASSLTTSGGAAETQYF.

V gene TRBV4-1 combines with J gene TRBJ1-5, with 9 bases that match TRBD1. CDR1 is MGHRA, CDR2 YSYEKL, per germline. The CDR3 consists of 19 residues. The V gene end was trimmed by 1 base and the J gene end by 0 bases; junction bases not matched to a gene: 10. The CDR3 DNA follows: TGCGCCAGCAGCCAAGTTTTTGGTCGGACAGGGGATAGCAATCAGCCCCAGCATTTT. As protein: CASSQVFGRTGDSNQPQHF.

The chain links TRBV6-1 to TRBJ2-3, with D unclear. Trimming removed 3 bases at V and 5 bases at J, with 12 bases between. This CDR3 has 14 residues. Looked up from germline, CDR1 is MNHNS and CDR2 is SASEGT. This CDR3 reads CASSETAFGDTQYF. DNA of the CDR3: TGTGCCAGCAGTGAGACCGCATTCGGAGATACGCAGTATTTT.

The rearrangement links TRBV29-1 to TRBJ1-2, with TRBD1 as a possible D gene (5 bases). V lost 4 bases to trimming and J lost 4 bases, with 10 bases between them. CDR3 length: 12 amino acids. Germline loops: CDR1 SQVTM, CDR2 ANQGSEA. The CDR3 region has the DNA TGCAGCGTTGCCGGGGGACCCTATGGCTACACCTTC. Protein product: CSVAGGPYGYTF.

The gene calls are TRBV7-6 and TRBJ2-3; 9 bases are shared with TRBD2. The CDR3 contains 18 residues. Germline values: CDR1 SGHVS, CDR2 FNYEAQ. V lost 5 bases and J lost 0; bases outside the gene matches: 12. The CDR3 reads CASSRKAGGSSSTDTQYF. The DNA of the CDR3 is TGTGCCAGCAGCCGAAAAGCGGGGGGCTCATCCAGCACAGATACGCAGTATTTT.

This chain joins TRBV20-1 and TRBJ1-5; possibly TRBD1 for D (5 bases). The ends were cut back, 4 bases at V and 4 bases at J, with 5 bases in the middle. Germline V gene sequence: CDR1 DFQATT, CDR2 SNEGSKA (reference sequence). There are 11 residues in the CDR3. CDR3 region: CSATGNQPQHF. CDR3 coding DNA: TGCAGTGCTACAGGGAATCAGCCCCAGCATTTT.

The chain has TRBV18 and TRBJ1-5; D unclear. V lost 2 bases to trimming and J lost 1 base, with 9 bases between them. Germline V CDR1 and CDR2: KGHSH, LQKENI. The length of the CDR3 is 15 residues. The CDR3 loop is CASSPGSWSNQPQHF. The CDR3 DNA is TGTGCCAGCTCACCAGGGTCTTGGAGCAATCAGCCCCAGCATTTT.

V and J are TRBV6-2 or TRBV6-3 and TRBJ1-5; D gene uncertain. The CDR3 consists of 16 residues. Trimming left V 2 bases short and J 0 bases short, with 11 bases between. CDR1 and CDR2 (germline): MNHEY, SVGEGT. The CDR3 DNA reads TGTGCCAGCAGTTACGGCTCAGCTTTTAGCAATCAGCCCCAGCATTTT. This gives the protein CASSYGSAFSNQPQHF.

The V and J genes are TRBV6-4 and TRBJ2-3, with D tentatively TRBD1 (7 bases). Trimming pared 5 bases from V and 2 bases from J, leaving 14 bases between. The CDR3 length is 15 residues. CDR1 is MRHNA and CDR2 is SNTAGT in the germline V gene. CDR3 bases: TGTGCCAGCAGTCTTCAGGGGGGAACCACAGATACGCAGTATTTT. It encodes CASSLQGGTTDTQYF.

The chain uses TRBV9 and TRBJ1-4, with D possibly matching TRBD1 (6 bases). CDR1 and CDR2 from the germline V gene are SGDLS and YYNGEE. This CDR3 comprises 15 residues. The V gene lost 0 bases and the J gene lost 6 bases, with 12 bases spanning the gap. The CDR3 DNA reads TGTGCCAGCAGCGTAGACGGGGGCGGTTATGAAAAACTGTTTTTT. This codes for CASSVDGGGYEKLFF.

The gene calls are TRBV3-1 (or the pseudogene TRBV3-2) and TRBJ1-1; 7 bases fit TRBD1. Germline CDR1 LGHDT, CDR2 YNNKEL (reference sequence). The V segment lost 2 bases and the J segment 5 bases; nucleotides outside the gene matches: 5. The CDR3 has 14 residues. This CDR3 reads CASSQRGQRTEAFF. The CDR3 bases are TGTGCCAGCAGCCAAAGGGGGCAGAGGACTGAAGCTTTCTTT.

The gene calls are TRBV6-5 and TRBJ2-5; D uncertain. The CDR3 covers 13 residues. From germline, CDR1 is MNHEY and CDR2 SVGAGI. Between the trimmed V and J ends, which lost 5 bases and 2 bases, there was a span of 9 bases. The CDR3 sequence is CASSRRMQETQYF. In nucleotides, the CDR3 is TGTGCCAGCAGTAGACGCATGCAAGAGACCCAGTACTTC.

The rearrangement joins TRBV19 to TRBJ1-6; TRBD1 aligns across 11 bases. This CDR3 is built from 13 residues. The trim removed 9 bases at V and 9 bases at J, leaving 4 bases unmatched. CDR1 is LNHDA and CDR2 is SQIVND in the germline V gene (reference sequence). CDR3 sequence: CASRGTGGSPLHF. The CDR3 DNA sequence: TGTGCCAGCCGGGGGACAGGGGGTTCACCCCTCCACTTT. The whole variable domain, remainder taken from reference TRBV19 and TRBJ1-6, is DGGITQSPKYLFRKEGQNVTLSCEQNLNHDAMYWYRQDPGQGLRLIYYSQIVNDFQKGDIAEGYSVSREKKESFPLTVTSAQKNPTAFYLCASRGTGGSPLHFGNGTRLTVT.

The rearrangement links TRBV27 to TRBJ1-5, with D possibly being TRBD1 (6 bases). CDR1 is MNHEY and CDR2 is SMNVEV in the germline V gene (reference sequence). Trimming cost V 5 bases and J 5 bases, with 13 bases left between them. CDR3 length: 14 residues. CDR3 DNA sequence: TGTGCCAGCAGTCTACGCGCAGGGGATCAGCCCCAGCATTTT. It codes for CASSLRAGDQPQHF.

This chain joins TRBV19 and TRBJ1-2; TRBD1 matches 9 bases. Germline CDR1 LNHDA, CDR2 SQIVND (reference sequence). V lost 7 bases to trimming and J lost 2 bases; unmatched junction nucleotides: 5. The CDR3 length is 14 residues. The CDR3 bases are TGTGCCAGTACCCCGGGACAGGGCAACTATGGCTACACCTTC. Protein: CASTPGQGNYGYTF.

This chain connects TRBV25-1 to TRBJ2-7, with D perhaps TRBD2 (5 bases). Trimming took off 8 bases at V and 0 bases at J, with 11 bases between the two ends. Germline-derived CDR1 and CDR2 are MGHDK and SYGVNS. CDR3 size: 13 residues. CDR3 region: CASSDSHSYEQYF. CDR3 DNA sequence: TGTGCCAGCTCGGACTCGCACTCCTACGAGCAGTACTTC.

This chain links TRBV9 with TRBJ1-2; perhaps TRBD1 as D (6 bases). V shed 6 bases and J shed 5 bases, with 17 bases lying between them. CDR1 and CDR2 (germline): SGDLS, YYNGEE. This CDR3 region has 14 residues. DNA of the CDR3: TGTGCCAGCACTGCCGGGACAAATTATTATGGCTACACCTTC. This encodes CASTAGTNYYGYTF.

In DNA, the CDR3 is TGTGCCGGGGCGGGACAGGGCATGAATGAGCAGTTCTTC. Translating it yields CAGAGQGMNEQFF. This rearrangement joins TRBV6-6 to TRBJ2-1; 9 bases map to TRBD1. This CDR3 spans 13 amino acids. J lost 7 bases, V lost 11 bases, and 9 bases had no gene match. Germline CDR1 reads MNHNY; CDR2 reads SVGAGI (reference sequence).

The rearrangement uses TRBV19 and TRBJ1-1; tentatively, D is TRBD1 (5 bases). The CDR3 is 16 amino acids. CDR1 and CDR2 from the germline V gene are LNHDA and SQIVND (reference sequence). The V gene lost 3 bases and the J gene lost 3 bases, with 17 bases spanning the gap. The CDR3 loop reads CASSIRGPPGDTEAFF. Written as DNA, the CDR3 is TGTGCCAGTAGTATTCGGGGACCGCCTGGGGACACTGAAGCTTTCTTT.

This CDR3 is CASSPGTSGGPSTGELFF. CDR3 nucleotides: TGTGCCAGCAGCCCAGGGACTAGCGGGGGGCCCTCCACCGGGGAGCTGTTTTTT. The V and J genes are TRBV5-4 and TRBJ2-2; 15 nucleotides match TRBD2. The CDR3 consists of 18 residues. The germline CDR1 and CDR2 sequences are SGHNT and YYREEE (reference sequence). Trimming took 4 bases from V and 4 from J; bases not matched to a gene: 8.

The chain recombines TRBV11-3 with TRBJ1-1; TRBD1 matches 12 bases. The CDR3 loop spans 16 amino acids. CDR1 and CDR2 from the germline V gene are SGHNT and YENEEA. Germline trimming cut 5 bases from V and 2 bases from J; bases unmatched to any gene: 6. CDR3 protein: CASSLGQGAYNTEAFF. The CDR3 bases are TGTGCCAGCAGCCTGGGACAGGGGGCGTACAACACTGAAGCTTTCTTT.

This clone was picked up one time. The chain joins TRBV11-2 to TRBJ1-6, with D unclear. The V gene lost 2 bases and the J gene lost 10 bases, with 9 bases spanning the gap. Germline V CDR1 and CDR2: SGHAT, FQNNGV. The CDR3 spans 13 residues. In DNA, the CDR3 is TGTGCCAGCAGCTTACCGGTGTCGTCACCCCTCCACTTT. Protein product: CASSLPVSSPLHF.